Following are 28 T cell receptor beta chains from one sample sequenced in a study of cytomegalovirus exposure and HLA in healthy donors. The study ran its PCR with 60 Vbeta and 13 Jbeta primers. Assay: immunoSEQ multiplex PCR; the TCRdb copy retains only in-frame clones and omits some. The repertoire holds 150,000 to 200,000 clones, with about four fifths as singletons. Sequencing was carried out using PBMCs. These receptors all stem from a man between 35 and 55 years old in good health and CMV-seronegative.

V and J are TRBV7-9 and TRBJ2-1, with 7 bases aligning to TRBD2. The germline CDR1 and CDR2 sequences are SEHNR and FQNEAQ (reference sequence). V shed 0 bases and J 10 bases; nucleotides not matched to a gene: 3. There are 13 residues in the CDR3. Here the CDR3 reads CASSLAREGEQFF. The CDR3 DNA reads TGTGCCAGCAGCTTAGCGAGGGAGGGCGAGCAGTTCTTC. Together with reference TRBV7-9 and TRBJ2-1, the CDR3 gives the full variable domain: DTGVSQNPRHKITKRGQNVTFRCDPISEHNRLYWYRQTLGQGPEFLTYFQNEAQLEKSRLLSDRFSAERPKGSFSTLEIQRTEQGDSAMYLCASSLAREGEQFFGPGTRLTVL.

The V gene is TRBV11-3, the J gene TRBJ2-1, with D perhaps TRBD2 (6 bases). With 1 base removed from V and 6 bases from J, the gap between germline ends came to 16 bases. The CDR3 contains 16 residues. Germline values: CDR1 SGHNT, CDR2 YENEEA. The CDR3 DNA is TGTGCCAGCAGCTTAGTCCCCGGGACTGGGTCCAATGAGCAGTTCTTC. It specifies CASSLVPGTGSNEQFF.

This chain joins TRBV18 and TRBJ1-1; D gene uncertain. CDR3 size: 18 residues. Trimming removed 2 bases at V and 2 bases at J, with 21 bases between. Germline V lookup: CDR1 KGHSH, CDR2 LQKENI. DNA for the CDR3: TGTGCCAGCTCACCAAGTTGGAGTTTTGAGAGATCCAACACTGAAGCTTTCTTT. This translates into CASSPSWSFERSNTEAFF.

The CDR3 DNA follows: TGTGCCAGCAGTCCGCCATGGGGGAGGGAGGAAACGCAGTATTTT. It yields the protein CASSPPWGREETQYF. The chain links TRBV27 to TRBJ2-3, with 7 bases that match TRBD2. This CDR3 comprises 15 residues. Germline CDR1 MNHEY, CDR2 SMNVEV (reference sequence). Trimming at V came to 5 bases and at J to 9 bases, leaving 14 bases not matched to a gene.

The chain combines TRBV5-6 with TRBJ1-4, with a tentative D call TRBD1 (6 bases). Germline-derived CDR1 and CDR2 are SGHDT and YYEEEE. V was clipped by 6 bases and J by 0 bases, with 18 bases between them. The CDR3 is 17 residues long. CDR3: CASNLGSNRATNEKLFF. The CDR3 bases are TGTGCCAGCAACCTGGGAAGTAACAGGGCAACTAATGAAAAACTGTTTTTT.

The chain recombines TRBV9 with TRBJ2-1, with 9 bases identical to TRBD2. CDR3 length: 16 residues. CDR1 is SGDLS, CDR2 YYNGEE, per germline. V was pared by 0 bases and J by 2 bases, with 3 bases of the junction left unmatched. The CDR3 is CASSVGAGGAYNEQFF. The CDR3 coding sequence is TGTGCCAGCAGCGTAGGGGCGGGAGGGGCCTACAATGAGCAGTTCTTC.

This clone was detected once. The rearrangement uses TRBV19 and TRBJ2-1, with 8 nucleotides matching TRBD2. Unmatched junction bases numbered 11, after V lost 4 bases and J lost 6 bases. Germline V gene data show CDR1 as LNHDA and CDR2 as SQIVND (reference sequence). The length of the CDR3 is 16 residues. The DNA of the CDR3 is TGTGCCAGTAGTAATATGCGGGGGGCCACGGGCAATGAGCAGTTCTTC. Protein product: CASSNMRGATGNEQFF.

Details on this clone: The conserved phenylalanine or tryptophan normally closing the CDR3 is absent here, so this likely arose from a read error. No DNA is shown, since the ends of the CDR3 on it are uncertain; the CDR3 is the one TCRdb lists. The J gene is TRBJ2-7, the V gene TRBV6-4; TRBD1, as called in the table, went unchecked against the DNA. Inclusive of both ends, the CDR3 amounts to 13 amino acids. The V gene's germline CDR1 is MRHNA and CDR2 SNTAGT. The CDR3 sequence: CASSDSAGTGTVL.

The chain employs TRBV7-9 and TRBJ1-5; weak D call: TRBD1 (6 bases). The CDR3 totals 13 residues. Germline CDR1 and CDR2: SEHNR and FQNEAQ (reference sequence). The V gene lost 4 bases and the J gene lost 4 bases, with 8 bases spanning the gap. The CDR3 coding sequence is TGTGCCAGCAGCTCAGGGGTTAATCAGCCCCAGCATTTT. Protein: CASSSGVNQPQHF.

The V gene is TRBV6-1, the J gene TRBJ2-7, with D possibly being TRBD2 (5 bases). The germline gives CDR1 MNHNS, CDR2 SASEGT. Trimming stripped 0 bases from V and 3 bases from J, with 15 bases between. The CDR3 sequence is 16 residues long. For the CDR3, the DNA is TGTGCCAGCAGTGAAGCGGGAGCCTTAAAGCGCTACGAGCAGTACTTC. Encoded protein: CASSEAGALKRYEQYF.

V gene TRBV18 combines with J gene TRBJ2-4, with D possibly matching TRBD1 (5 bases). The CDR3 loop spans 14 amino acids. CDR1 is KGHSH, CDR2 LQKENI, per germline. The V gene lost 0 bases and the J gene lost 6 bases, with 9 bases spanning the gap. CDR3 in DNA: TGTGCCAGCTCACCACCAGGGGTTGGAAACATTCAGTACTTC. Amino acid sequence: CASSPPGVGNIQYF.

The rearrangement links TRBV5-1 to TRBJ2-5; tentatively, D is TRBD1 (6 bases). Trimming took 0 bases from V and 3 from J, leaving 9 bases between them. CDR1 SGHRS and CDR2 YFSETQ come from the germline V gene. The CDR3 totals 14 residues. CDR3 bases: TGCGCCAGCAGCTTGGACAGGGCGGAAGAGACCCAGTACTTC. It codes for CASSLDRAEETQYF.

The chain recombines TRBV7-2 with TRBJ2-2, with TRBD1 as a possible D gene (7 bases). The germline V gene encodes CDR1 SGHTA and CDR2 FQGNSA. CDR3 length: 16 amino acids. Trimming took 1 base from V and 4 from J, leaving 13 bases between them. The CDR3 protein is CASSLGQGGGTGELFF. The CDR3 DNA follows: TGTGCCAGCAGCTTAGGGCAGGGGGGAGGCACCGGGGAGCTGTTTTTT.

The chain joins TRBV4-1 to TRBJ2-5, with D maybe TRBD1 (6 bases). The CDR3 consists of 14 residues. The germline gives CDR1 MGHRA, CDR2 YSYEKL. Trimming left V 6 bases short and J 4 bases short, with 15 bases between. The CDR3: CASSRQEVGETQYF. CDR3 sequence (DNA): TGCGCCAGCAGTCGACAGGAGGTGGGAGAGACCCAGTACTTC.

This chain links TRBV7-2 with TRBJ2-1, with 10 bases lining up with TRBD1. V lost 2 bases to trimming and J lost 6 bases; unmatched junction nucleotides: 4. The V gene's germline CDR1 is SGHTA and CDR2 FQGNSA. The CDR3 sequence is 15 residues long. Here the CDR3 reads CASSLRTGGGNEQFF. The CDR3 nucleotides are TGTGCCAGCAGCTTAAGGACAGGGGGAGGCAATGAGCAGTTCTTC.

The chain uses TRBV19 and TRBJ2-1; 13 bases agree with TRBD2. Trimming cost V 6 bases and J 6 bases; bases outside gene matches: 8. Germline CDR1 LNHDA, CDR2 SQIVND (reference sequence). The CDR3 length is 16 residues. Here the CDR3 DNA reads TGTGCCAGTAGCGGACTAGCGGGAGCTCGTCGCAATGAGCAGTTCTTC. Protein product: CASSGLAGARRNEQFF.

V is TRBV11-3 and J is TRBJ1-1; D gene ambiguous. The CDR3 has 13 residues. Trimming pared 5 bases from V and 2 bases from J, leaving 9 bases between. From germline, CDR1 is SGHNT and CDR2 YENEEA. CDR3 in amino acids: CASSPITNTEAFF. The CDR3 DNA is TGTGCCAGCAGCCCTATCACCAACACTGAAGCTTTCTTT. Supplemented by reference TRBV11-3 and TRBJ1-1, the full variable domain reads EAGVVQSPRYKIIEKKQPVAFWCNPISGHNTLYWYLQNLGQGPELLIRYENEEAVDDSQLPKDRFSAERLKGVDSTLKIQPAELGDSAVYLCASSPITNTEAFFGQGTRLTVV.

The rearrangement joins TRBV7-2 to TRBJ2-2; tentative D call: TRBD2 (6 bases). This CDR3 spans 19 amino acids. Germline CDR1 reads SGHTA; CDR2 reads FQGNSA. V dropped 6 bases and J dropped 4 bases, with 27 bases sitting between them. CDR3 loop: CASSPGQGNVGGVTGELFF. DNA of the CDR3: TGTGCCAGCAGTCCCGGGCAGGGTAACGTAGGAGGGGTCACCGGGGAGCTGTTTTTT.

This rearrangement joins TRBV5-1 to TRBJ2-5, with 7 bases fitting TRBD2. The germline V gene encodes CDR1 SGHRS and CDR2 YFSETQ. The CDR3 is made up of 13 amino acids. Trimming at V came to 1 base and at J to 5 bases, leaving 2 bases not matched to a gene. This CDR3 is CASSLLGGETQYF. In DNA form, the CDR3 reads TGCGCCAGCAGCTTGTTGGGGGGGGAGACCCAGTACTTC.

The chain joins TRBV30 to TRBJ1-3, with a tentative D call TRBD1 (6 bases). The CDR3 consists of 14 residues. Germline CDR1 reads GTSNPN; CDR2 reads SVGIG (reference sequence). The V end lost 0 bases, the J end lost 7 bases, and 13 bases lay between the germline ends. CDR3 in DNA: TGTGCCTGGAGTGTAACAGGGAAGGATAACACCATATATTTT. Amino acids: CAWSVTGKDNTIYF.

The chain recombines TRBV5-1 with TRBJ1-4; 9 nucleotides agree with TRBD1. The CDR3 is 16 amino acids. The V gene's germline CDR1 is SGHRS and CDR2 YFSETQ. Unmatched junction bases numbered 12, after V lost 4 bases and J lost 8 bases. For the CDR3, the DNA is TGCGCCAGCAGCCGGGGCGACGGACAGGGGAAAGAAAAACTGTTTTTT. This codes for CASSRGDGQGKEKLFF. Full variable domain (missing parts from reference TRBV5-1 and TRBJ1-4): KAGVTQTPRYLIKTRGQQVTLSCSPISGHRSVSWYQQTPGQGLQFLFEYFSETQRNKGNFPGRFSGRQFSNSRSEMNVSTLELGDSALYLCASSRGDGQGKEKLFFGSGTQLSVL.

This clone has only one observation. The chain couples TRBV5-1 to TRBJ1-2; 9 bases map to TRBD1. This CDR3 comprises 14 residues. Germline V gives CDR1 SGHRS, CDR2 YFSETQ. V lost 4 bases, J lost 6 bases, and 7 bases stayed unmatched. The CDR3 sequence: CASSPRQGEDGYTF. In DNA form, the CDR3 reads TGCGCCAGCAGCCCCCGACAGGGGGAAGATGGCTACACCTTC.

The CDR3 bases are TGTGCCAGCAGCTACCGGGACAGGGGGGGTGGTGGCTACACCTTC. It is translated as CASSYRDRGGGGYTF. The chain joins TRBV7-2 to TRBJ1-2, with TRBD1 identical over 11 bases. With 4 bases clipped from V and 7 bases from J, the junction kept 8 bases outside the gene matches. In germline, CDR1 is SGHTA, CDR2 FQGNSA. There are 15 residues in the CDR3.

The rearrangement links TRBV11-2 to TRBJ2-7; the match to TRBD1 covers 7 bases. Germline V CDR1 and CDR2: SGHAT, FQNNGV. CDR3 size: 14 residues. With V trimmed by 5 bases and J by 2 bases, 6 bases remained unmatched. Here the CDR3 reads CASSKGQTPYEQYF. CDR3 in DNA: TGTGCCAGCAGCAAGGGACAGACCCCCTACGAGCAGTACTTC.

Only one count was recorded for this clone. The rearrangement uses TRBV6-5 and TRBJ2-3; the match to TRBD2 covers 7 bases. The V segment lost 3 bases and the J segment 10 bases; nucleotides outside the gene matches: 7. In germline, CDR1 is MNHEY, CDR2 SVGAGI. The CDR3 totals 13 residues. The CDR3 is CASSYEGGRAQYF. CDR3 coding DNA: TGTGCCAGCAGTTATGAAGGCGGGAGAGCGCAGTATTTT.

Only one count was recorded for this clone. The V call is TRBV7-2, the J call TRBJ2-5; 11 bases map to TRBD1. V gave up 4 bases and J gave up 4 bases; unmatched junction bases: 8. The CDR3 has 16 residues. In germline, CDR1 is SGHTA, CDR2 FQGNSA. CDR3 in amino acids: CASSSGQGAQRETQYF. CDR3 DNA: TGTGCCAGCAGCTCCGGACAGGGGGCACAGCGAGAGACCCAGTACTTC.

This chain connects TRBV6-6 to TRBJ2-7; the D gene is possibly TRBD1 (5 bases). V lost 2 bases to trimming and J lost 5 bases, with 10 bases between them. Germline values: CDR1 MNHNY, CDR2 SVGAGI (reference sequence). This CDR3 contains 13 residues. The CDR3 protein is CASSYPTVDEQYF. Written as DNA, the CDR3 is TGTGCCAGCAGTTACCCGACAGTTGACGAGCAGTACTTC.

In its sample, this clone was seen once. The chain uses TRBV2 and TRBJ1-4; 8 bases map to TRBD1. CDR1 SNHLY and CDR2 FYNNEI come from the germline V gene. The CDR3 is 17 residues long. Trimming removed 7 bases from V and 1 base from J; junction bases left unmatched: 11. The CDR3 here is CASKRQGWSKTNEKLFF. CDR3 bases: TGTGCCAGCAAGAGACAGGGGTGGTCCAAAACTAATGAAAAACTGTTTTTT.